There are many counts of the clone carrying this TCR beta chain. Its antigen is undetermined. This specimen comes from a study of early T cells in non-severe SARS-CoV-2 infection. Study in general: Sequencing used unsorted whole-blood bulk RNA, so chains lack pairing.

Unique molecular identifiers (one per individual cDNA molecule) were attached. TCRdb called the 5' RACE reads again in MiXCR, with one record for every CDR3 protein. The sample yields 65,000 to 70,000 distinct CDR3 sequences, 10% to 15% seen once. Study-wide points: VDJdb matching favored anti-spike CD8 responses, missing private and CD4 specificities.

Germline CDR1 MDHEN, CDR2 SYDVKM. This CDR3 comprises 14 residues. Trimming shortened V by 6 bases and J by 4 bases, and 13 bases separated the two germline ends. This TCR was sampled from an adult who was a healthcare worker with PCR-confirmed SARS-CoV-2 infection or an uninfected control (not recorded which). The sample was whole blood. V and J are TRBV28 and TRBJ1-3; D might be TRBD1 (6 bases). CDR3 residues: CASREGVTGNTIYF. The CDR3 bases are TGTGCCAGCAGGGAGGGGGTGACGGGAAACACCATATATTTT.